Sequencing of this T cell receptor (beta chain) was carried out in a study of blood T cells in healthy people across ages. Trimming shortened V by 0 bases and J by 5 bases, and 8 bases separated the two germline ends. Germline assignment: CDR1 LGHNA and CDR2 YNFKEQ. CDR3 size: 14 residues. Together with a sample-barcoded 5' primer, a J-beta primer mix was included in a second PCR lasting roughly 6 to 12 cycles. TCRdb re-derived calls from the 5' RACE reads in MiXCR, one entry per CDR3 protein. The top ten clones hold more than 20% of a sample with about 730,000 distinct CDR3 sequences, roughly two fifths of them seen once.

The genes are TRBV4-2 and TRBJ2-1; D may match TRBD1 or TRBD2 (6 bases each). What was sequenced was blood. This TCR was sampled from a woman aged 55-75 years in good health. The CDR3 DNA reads TGTGCCAGCAGCCAAGAAGGGGGGCACAATGAGCAGTTCTTC. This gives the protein CASSQEGGHNEQFF.